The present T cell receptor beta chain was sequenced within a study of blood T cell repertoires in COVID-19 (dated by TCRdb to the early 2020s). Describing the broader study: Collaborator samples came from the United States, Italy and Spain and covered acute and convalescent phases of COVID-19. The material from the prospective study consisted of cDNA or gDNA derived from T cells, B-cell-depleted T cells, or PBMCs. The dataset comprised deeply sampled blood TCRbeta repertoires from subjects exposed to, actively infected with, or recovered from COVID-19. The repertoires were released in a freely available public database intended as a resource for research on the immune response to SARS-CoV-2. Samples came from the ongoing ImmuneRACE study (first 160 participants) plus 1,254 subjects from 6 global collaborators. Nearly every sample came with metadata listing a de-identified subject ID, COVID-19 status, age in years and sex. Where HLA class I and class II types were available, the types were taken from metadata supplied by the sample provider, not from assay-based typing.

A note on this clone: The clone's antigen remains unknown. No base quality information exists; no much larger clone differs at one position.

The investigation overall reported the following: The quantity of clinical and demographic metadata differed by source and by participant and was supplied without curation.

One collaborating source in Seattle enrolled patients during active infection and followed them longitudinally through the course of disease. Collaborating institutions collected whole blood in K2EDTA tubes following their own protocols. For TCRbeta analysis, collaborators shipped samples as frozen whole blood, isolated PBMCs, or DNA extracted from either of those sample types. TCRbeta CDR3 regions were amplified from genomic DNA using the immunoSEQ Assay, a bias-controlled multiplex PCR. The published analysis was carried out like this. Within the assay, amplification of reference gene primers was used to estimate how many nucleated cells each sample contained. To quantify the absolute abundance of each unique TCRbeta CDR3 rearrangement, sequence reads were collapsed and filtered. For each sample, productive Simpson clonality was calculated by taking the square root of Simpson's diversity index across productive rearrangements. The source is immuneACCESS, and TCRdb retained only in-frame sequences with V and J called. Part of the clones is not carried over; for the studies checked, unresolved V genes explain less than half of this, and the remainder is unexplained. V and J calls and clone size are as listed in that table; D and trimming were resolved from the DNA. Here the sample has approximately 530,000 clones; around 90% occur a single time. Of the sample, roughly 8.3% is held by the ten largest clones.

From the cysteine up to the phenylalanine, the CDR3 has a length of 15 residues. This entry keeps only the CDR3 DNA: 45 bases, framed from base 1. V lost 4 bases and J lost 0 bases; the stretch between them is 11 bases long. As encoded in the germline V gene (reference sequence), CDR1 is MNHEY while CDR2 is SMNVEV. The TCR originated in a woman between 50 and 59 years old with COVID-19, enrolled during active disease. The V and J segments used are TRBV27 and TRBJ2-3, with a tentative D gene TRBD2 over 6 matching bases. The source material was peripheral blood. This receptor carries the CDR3 CASSSLTRSTDTQYF. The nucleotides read TGTGCCAGCAGTTCCCTGACTAGAAGCACAGATACGCAGTATTTT.